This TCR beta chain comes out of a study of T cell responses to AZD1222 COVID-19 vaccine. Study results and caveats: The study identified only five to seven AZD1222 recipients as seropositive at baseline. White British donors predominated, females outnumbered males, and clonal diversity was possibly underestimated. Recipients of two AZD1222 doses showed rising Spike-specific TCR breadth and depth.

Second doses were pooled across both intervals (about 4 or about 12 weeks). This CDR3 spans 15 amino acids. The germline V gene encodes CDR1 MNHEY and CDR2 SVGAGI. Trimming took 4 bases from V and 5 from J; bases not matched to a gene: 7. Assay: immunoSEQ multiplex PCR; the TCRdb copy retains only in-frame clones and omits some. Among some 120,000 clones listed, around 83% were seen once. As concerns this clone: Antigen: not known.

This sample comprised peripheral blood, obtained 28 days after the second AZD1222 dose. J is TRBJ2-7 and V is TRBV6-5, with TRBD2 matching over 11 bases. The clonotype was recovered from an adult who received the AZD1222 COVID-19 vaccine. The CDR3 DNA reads TGTGCCAGCAGTTCCTTGGGGGGACTAGCGGACGAGCAGTACTTC. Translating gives CASSSLGGLADEQYF.